The entry that follows covers one T cell receptor (beta chain) sequence. Antigen: not known. This specimen comes from a study of cytomegalovirus exposure and HLA in healthy donors. Study information: Earlier sequencing of about 179 million T cells yielded nearly 120 million unique TCR beta sequences.

Amplification used 60 Vbeta primers and 13 Jbeta primers. Assay: immunoSEQ multiplex PCR; the TCRdb copy retains only in-frame clones and omits some. Of 100,000 to 150,000 clones listed, around 83% are singletons. Study-level points and caveats: In a later analysis, an Asian-associated ancestry cluster reportedly showed fewer N-insertions than the approximately 700-donor mean.

This CDR3 contains 14 residues. In germline, CDR1 is SGHTA, CDR2 FQGNSA. The V segment lost 1 base and the J segment 12 bases; nucleotides outside the gene matches: 4. This chain uses TRBV7-2 with TRBJ2-7, with 15 bases fitting TRBD2. The sequence was collected from a girl aged 2-10 years in good health and CMV-seronegative. The sample was PBMCs. CDR3 residues: CASSLVGLAGGMYF. In nucleotides, the CDR3 is TGTGCCAGCAGCTTAGTGGGACTAGCGGGAGGAATGTACTTC.